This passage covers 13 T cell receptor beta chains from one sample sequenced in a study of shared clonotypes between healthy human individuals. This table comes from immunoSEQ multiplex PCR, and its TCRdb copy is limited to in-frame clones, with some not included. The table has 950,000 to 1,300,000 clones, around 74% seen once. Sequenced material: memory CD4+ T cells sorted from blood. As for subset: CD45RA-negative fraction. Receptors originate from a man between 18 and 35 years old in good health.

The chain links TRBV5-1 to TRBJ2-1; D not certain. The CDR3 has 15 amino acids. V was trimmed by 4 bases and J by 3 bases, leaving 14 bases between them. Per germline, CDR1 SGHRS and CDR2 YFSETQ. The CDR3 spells CASSPLDTDYNEQFF. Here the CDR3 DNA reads TGCGCCAGCAGCCCCCTCGATACAGACTACAATGAGCAGTTCTTC.

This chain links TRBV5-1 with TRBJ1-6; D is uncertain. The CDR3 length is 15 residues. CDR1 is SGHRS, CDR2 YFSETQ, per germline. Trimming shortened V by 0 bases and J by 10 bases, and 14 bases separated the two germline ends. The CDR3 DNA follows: TGCGCCAGCAGCTTGGAGGGCGAGTCGAGATCACCCCTCCACTTT. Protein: CASSLEGESRSPLHF. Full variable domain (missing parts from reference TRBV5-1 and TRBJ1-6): KAGVTQTPRYLIKTRGQQVTLSCSPISGHRSVSWYQQTPGQGLQFLFEYFSETQRNKGNFPGRFSGRQFSNSRSEMNVSTLELGDSALYLCASSLEGESRSPLHFGNGTRLTVT.

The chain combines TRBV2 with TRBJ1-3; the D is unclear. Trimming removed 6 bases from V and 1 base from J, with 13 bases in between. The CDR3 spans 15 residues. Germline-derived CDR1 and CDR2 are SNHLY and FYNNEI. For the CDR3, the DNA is TGTGCCAGCAGGGGCATCGTTGCGTCTGGAAACACCATATATTTT. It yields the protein CASRGIVASGNTIYF.

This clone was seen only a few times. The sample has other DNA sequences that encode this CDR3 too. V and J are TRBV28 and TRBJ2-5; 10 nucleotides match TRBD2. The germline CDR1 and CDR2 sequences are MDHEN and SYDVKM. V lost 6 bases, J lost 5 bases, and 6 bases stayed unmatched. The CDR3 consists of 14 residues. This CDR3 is CASRSSGGGETQYF. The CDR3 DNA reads TGTGCCAGCAGATCTAGCGGGGGTGGGGAGACCCAGTACTTC.

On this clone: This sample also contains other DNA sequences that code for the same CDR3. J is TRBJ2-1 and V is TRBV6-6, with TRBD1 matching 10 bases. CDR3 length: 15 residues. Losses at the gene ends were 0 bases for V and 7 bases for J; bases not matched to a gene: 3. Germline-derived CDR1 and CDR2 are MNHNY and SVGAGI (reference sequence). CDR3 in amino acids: CASSYSGQGGNEQFF. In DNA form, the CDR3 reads TGTGCCAGCAGTTACTCAGGACAGGGGGGAAATGAGCAGTTCTTC.

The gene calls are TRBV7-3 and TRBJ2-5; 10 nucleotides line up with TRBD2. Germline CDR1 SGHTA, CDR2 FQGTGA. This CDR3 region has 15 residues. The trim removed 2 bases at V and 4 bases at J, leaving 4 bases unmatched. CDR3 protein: CASSLGLAGVETQYF. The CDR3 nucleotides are TGTGCCAGCAGCTTAGGCCTAGCGGGGGTAGAGACCCAGTACTTC.

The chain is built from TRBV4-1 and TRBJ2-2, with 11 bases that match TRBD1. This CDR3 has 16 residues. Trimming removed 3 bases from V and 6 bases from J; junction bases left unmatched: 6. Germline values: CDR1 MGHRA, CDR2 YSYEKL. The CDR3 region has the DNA TGCGCCAGCAGCCATGGGGACAGGGGGTTTTCCGGGGAGCTGTTTTTT. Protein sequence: CASSHGDRGFSGELFF.

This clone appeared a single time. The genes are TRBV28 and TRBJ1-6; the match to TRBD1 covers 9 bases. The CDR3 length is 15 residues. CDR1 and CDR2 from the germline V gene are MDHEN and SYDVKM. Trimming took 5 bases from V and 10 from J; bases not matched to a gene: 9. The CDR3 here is CASSRGTGMGSPLHF. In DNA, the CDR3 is TGTGCCAGCAGTCGGGGGACAGGGATGGGCTCACCCCTCCACTTT.

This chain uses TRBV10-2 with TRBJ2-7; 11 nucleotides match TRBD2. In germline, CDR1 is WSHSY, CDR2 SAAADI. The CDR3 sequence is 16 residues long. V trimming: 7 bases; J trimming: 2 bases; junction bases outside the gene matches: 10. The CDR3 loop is CASTAPGTSGTYEQYF. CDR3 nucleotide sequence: TGCGCCAGCACAGCTCCCGGGACTAGCGGTACCTACGAGCAGTACTTC.

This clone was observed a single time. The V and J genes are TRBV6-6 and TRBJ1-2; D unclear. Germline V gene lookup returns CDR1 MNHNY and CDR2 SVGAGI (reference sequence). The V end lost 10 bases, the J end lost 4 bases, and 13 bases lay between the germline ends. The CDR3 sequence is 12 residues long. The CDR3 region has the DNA TGTGCCACCGAAGTTGGAGGCTATGGCTACACCTTC. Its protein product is CATEVGGYGYTF.

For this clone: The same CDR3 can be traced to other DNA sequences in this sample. The CDR3 protein is CASSLATDTQYF. In DNA, the CDR3 is TGCGCCAGCAGCTTGGCAACAGATACGCAGTATTTT. This rearrangement joins TRBV5-1 to TRBJ2-3; no clear D gene. Germline CDR1 SGHRS, CDR2 YFSETQ. Between the trimmed V and J ends, which lost 0 bases and 3 bases, there was a span of 2 bases. This CDR3 has 12 residues. Complete variable domain (other parts from reference TRBV5-1 and TRBJ2-3): KAGVTQTPRYLIKTRGQQVTLSCSPISGHRSVSWYQQTPGQGLQFLFEYFSETQRNKGNFPGRFSGRQFSNSRSEMNVSTLELGDSALYLCASSLATDTQYFGPGTRLTVL.

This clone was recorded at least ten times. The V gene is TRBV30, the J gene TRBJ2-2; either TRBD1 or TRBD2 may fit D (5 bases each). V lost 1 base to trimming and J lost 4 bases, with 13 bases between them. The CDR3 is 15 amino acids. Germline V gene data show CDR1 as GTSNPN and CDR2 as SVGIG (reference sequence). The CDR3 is CAWSDRDGGTGELFF. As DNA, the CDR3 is TGTGCCTGGAGTGACCGGGACGGCGGCACCGGGGAGCTGTTTTTT.

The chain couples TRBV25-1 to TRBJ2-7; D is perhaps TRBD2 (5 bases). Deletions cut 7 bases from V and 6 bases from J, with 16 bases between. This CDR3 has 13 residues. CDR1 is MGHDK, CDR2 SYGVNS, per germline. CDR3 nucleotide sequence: TGTGCCAGCACCCGCGGGCCTGGACTCGAGCAGTACTTC. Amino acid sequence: CASTRGPGLEQYF.